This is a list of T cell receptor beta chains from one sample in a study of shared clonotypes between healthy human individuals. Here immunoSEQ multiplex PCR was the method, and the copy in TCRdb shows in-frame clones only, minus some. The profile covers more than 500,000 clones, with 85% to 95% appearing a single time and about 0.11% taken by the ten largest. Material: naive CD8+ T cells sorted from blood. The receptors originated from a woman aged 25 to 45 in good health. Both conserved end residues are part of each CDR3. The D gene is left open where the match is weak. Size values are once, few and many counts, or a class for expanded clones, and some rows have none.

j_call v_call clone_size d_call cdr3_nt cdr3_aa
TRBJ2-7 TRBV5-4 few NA TGTGCCAGCAGCGGCGGACGCGACAACTCCTACGAGCAGTACTTC CASSGGRDNSYEQYF
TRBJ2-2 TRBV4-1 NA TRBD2 TGCGCCAGCAGCCCGTCCGGGACTAGAGGGGCCGGGGAGCTGTTTTTT CASSPSGTRGAGELFF
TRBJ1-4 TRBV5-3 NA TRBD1 TGTGCCAGAAGCCCGGGACAGGGAAAGACAACTAATGAAAAACTGTTTTTT CARSPGQGKTTNEKLFF
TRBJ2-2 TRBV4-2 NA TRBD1 TGTGCCAGCAGCCAAGTGGGACAGGTGCTCGGGGAGCTGTTTTTT CASSQVGQVLGELFF
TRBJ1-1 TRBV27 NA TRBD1 TGTGCCAGCAGTGCTGGACAGGGTCATACTGAAGCTTTCTTT CASSAGQGHTEAFF
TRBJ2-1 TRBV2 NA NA TGTGCCAGCAGTGATCGGACTAAAAATGAGCAGTTCTTC CASSDRTKNEQFF
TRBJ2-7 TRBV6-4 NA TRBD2 TGTGCCAGCATCAGGACTAGCGGGATTGTCTACGAGCAGTACTTC CASIRTSGIVYEQYF
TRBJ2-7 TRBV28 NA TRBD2 TGTGCCAGCAGTATATCTAGCGGATCACCCTACGAGCAGTACTTC CASSISSGSPYEQYF
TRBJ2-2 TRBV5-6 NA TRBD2 TGTGCCAGCAGCTTGCCTAGCGGGAGGCGGAACACCGGGGAGCTGTTTTTT CASSLPSGRRNTGELFF
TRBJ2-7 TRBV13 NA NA TGTGCCAGCAGACAAAAGGGGACGGCTTACGAGCAGTACTTC CASRQKGTAYEQYF
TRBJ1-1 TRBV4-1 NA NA TGCGCCAGCAGCCAAGAGTTCCAGACAGTGCCCCGAATCACTGAAGCTTTCTTT CASSQEFQTVPRITEAFF
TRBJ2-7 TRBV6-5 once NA TGTGCCAGCAGCCCCGGGACATTGGAGCAGTACTTC CASSPGTLEQYF
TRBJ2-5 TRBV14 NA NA TGTGCCAGCAGCCTTGACACGGGAGTTTGGGAGACCCAGTACTTC CASSLDTGVWETQYF
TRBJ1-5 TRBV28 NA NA TGTGCCAGCAGCCCTATCGGCAATCAGCCCCAGCATTTT CASSPIGNQPQHF
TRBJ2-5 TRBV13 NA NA TGTGCCAGCAGCTTAGAACCAGTGATGGAGACCCAGTACTTC CASSLEPVMETQYF
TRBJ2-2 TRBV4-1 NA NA TGCGCCAGCAGCCAAGATGAGCTGGGCGGGGAGCTGTTTTTT CASSQDELGGELFF
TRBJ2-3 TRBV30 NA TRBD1 TGTGCCTGGGACAGGGCTAGCACAGATACGCAGTATTTT CAWDRASTDTQYF
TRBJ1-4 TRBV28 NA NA TGTGCCAGCAGTTTTGGGCTGGCAACTAATGAAAAACTGTTTTTT CASSFGLATNEKLFF
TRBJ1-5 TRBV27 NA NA TGTGCCAGCAGTTCCCTAAATAGCAATCAGCCCCAGCATTTT CASSSLNSNQPQHF
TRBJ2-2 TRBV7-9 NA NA TGTGCCAGCAGCCCTTACGTACGGGCTGGGAACACCGGGGAGCTGTTTTTT CASSPYVRAGNTGELFF
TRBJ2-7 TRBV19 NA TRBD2 TGTGCCAGTAAAAGGCTAGCGGGAGGGAATGTGACCTACGAGCAGTACTTC CASKRLAGGNVTYEQYF
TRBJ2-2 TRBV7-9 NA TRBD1 TGTGCCAGCGGCCGGGACAGGGCCGGGACCGGGGAGCTGTTTTTT CASGRDRAGTGELFF
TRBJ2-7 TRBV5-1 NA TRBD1 TGCGCCAGCAGCCTCCCCCAAACCGGACAGGCACGGATGGAGCAGTACTTC CASSLPQTGQARMEQYF
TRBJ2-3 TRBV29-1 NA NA TGCAGCGTTGAAGAGTCCGGGTGGGTAGCAGATACGCAGTATTTT CSVEESGWVADTQYF
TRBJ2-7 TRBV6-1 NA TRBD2 TGTGCCAGCAGTGAGGGACTAGCGGGAGTCAGGTCCTACGAGCAGTACTTC CASSEGLAGVRSYEQYF
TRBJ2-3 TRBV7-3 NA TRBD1 TGTGCCAGCAGCGTTTTAGGGGGCGATACGCAGTATTTT CASSVLGGDTQYF
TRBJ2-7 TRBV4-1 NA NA TGCGCCAGCAGCCAAACACCGCCGGAGCAGTACTTC CASSQTPPEQYF
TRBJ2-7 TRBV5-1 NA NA TGCGCCAGCAGCTTGGACGGGTCACGGGTGGGAGATTGCGAGCAGTACTTC CASSLDGSRVGDCEQYF
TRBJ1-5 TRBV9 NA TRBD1 TGTGCCAGCAGCGGGGGACAGGGGGTCAATCAGCCCCAGCATTTT CASSGGQGVNQPQHF
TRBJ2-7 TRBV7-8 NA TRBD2 TGTGCCAGCAGCCAGCTAGCGGGAGACGGCTACGAGCAGTACTTC CASSQLAGDGYEQYF
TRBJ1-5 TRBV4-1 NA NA TGCGCCAGCAGCCAAGAAGGAGCGTATAGCAATCAGCCCCAGCATTTT CASSQEGAYSNQPQHF
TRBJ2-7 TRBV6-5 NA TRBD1 TGTGCCAGCAGTTCCCCGGGACAGGGATACGAGCAGTACTTC CASSSPGQGYEQYF
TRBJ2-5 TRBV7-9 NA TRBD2 TGTGCCAGCAGCCCCTGGGACGGGAGGGCCTGGGAGACCCAGTACTTC CASSPWDGRAWETQYF
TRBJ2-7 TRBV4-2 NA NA TGTGCCAGCAGCCAAGAATTGTCCGGCTCCTACGAGCAGTACTTC CASSQELSGSYEQYF
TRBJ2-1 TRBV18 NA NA TGTGCCAGCTCACCTAACCCGGGACGGAGCTCCTACAATGAGCAGTTCTTC CASSPNPGRSSYNEQFF
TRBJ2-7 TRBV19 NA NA TGTGCCAGTAGTATATCCGGGGCCTACGAGCAGTACTTC CASSISGAYEQYF
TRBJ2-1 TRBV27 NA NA TGTGCCAGCAGTTTATCTCACAAGGAGCAGTTCTTC CASSLSHKEQFF
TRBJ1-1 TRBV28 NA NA TGTGCCAGCAGTTTCTCAGGGTTGGGCACTGAAGCTTTCTTT CASSFSGLGTEAFF
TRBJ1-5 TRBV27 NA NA TGTGCCAGTTCATTTGGGCGCAATCAGCCCCAGCATTTT CASSFGRNQPQHF
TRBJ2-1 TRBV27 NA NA TGTGCCAGTATATCCGGGACCGCGAATGAGCAGTTCTTC CASISGTANEQFF
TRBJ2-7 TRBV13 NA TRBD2 TGTGCCAGCAGCTCGGCCGGGACTAGCGGATACTACGAGCAGTACTTC CASSSAGTSGYYEQYF
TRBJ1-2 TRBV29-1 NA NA TGCAGCGTTAGCGCGGGGGTGGGCTATGGCTACACCTTC CSVSAGVGYGYTF
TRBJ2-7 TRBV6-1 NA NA TGTGCCAGCAGTGAAGGGGTTGGCGGGGCAAGCTCCTACGAGCAGTACTTC CASSEGVGGASSYEQYF
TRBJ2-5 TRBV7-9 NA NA TGTGCCAGCAGCTTAGGCGGGGCCCAGTACTTC CASSLGGAQYF
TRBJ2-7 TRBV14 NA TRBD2 TGTGCCAGCAGCCAAGATCCAGCGGGACCCTGGGGCGAGCAGTACTTC CASSQDPAGPWGEQYF
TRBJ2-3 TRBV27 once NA TGTGCCAGCATGACCGTAAGGACAGCTAGCACAGATACGCAGTATTTT CASMTVRTASTDTQYF
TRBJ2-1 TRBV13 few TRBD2 TGTGCCAGCAGCAACAGCGGGACTGTATACAATGAGCAGTTCTTC CASSNSGTVYNEQFF
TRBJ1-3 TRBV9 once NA TGTGCCAGCAGCGTAGACGTTGGTGGAAACACCATATATTTT CASSVDVGGNTIYF
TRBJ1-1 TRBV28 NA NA TGTGCCAGCAGCCTAGGACAGTCGATGAACACTGAAGCTTTCTTT CASSLGQSMNTEAFF
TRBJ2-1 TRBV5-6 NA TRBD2 TGTGCCAGCAGCTTTGGCAGCGGGAGCTACAATGAGCAGTTCTTC CASSFGSGSYNEQFF
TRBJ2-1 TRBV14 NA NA TGTGCCAGCAGCCTGAGCCCCACAGGGTCGATGGTGAATGAGCAGTTCTTC CASSLSPTGSMVNEQFF
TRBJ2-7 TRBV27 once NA TGTGCCAGCAGTTCAGGACGGCTCTACGAGCAGTACTTC CASSSGRLYEQYF
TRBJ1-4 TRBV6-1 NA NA TGTGCCAGCAGTGAAGTCGGTTGGGACATAACTAATGAAAAACTGTTTTTT CASSEVGWDITNEKLFF
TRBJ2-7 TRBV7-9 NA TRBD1 TGTGCCAGCAGCGGGACAGGCCTCTACGAGCAGTACTTC CASSGTGLYEQYF
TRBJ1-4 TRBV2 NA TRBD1 TGTGCCAGCATGGGACAGGGGTTTGAAAAACTGTTTTTT CASMGQGFEKLFF